This passage covers 3 T cell receptor beta chains from one sample sequenced in a study of cytomegalovirus exposure and HLA in healthy donors. PCR was performed using 60 Vbeta and 13 Jbeta primers. Method: immunoSEQ multiplex PCR; TCRdb's copy keeps in-frame clones and lacks some. The data contain 85,000 to 100,000 clones, about 87% of them seen just once; the ten biggest clones take up less than 2.5%. The sequenced sample was PBMCs. These TCRs come from a man younger than 35 in good health and CMV-seronegative.

V gene TRBV27 combines with J gene TRBJ2-7; D possibly corresponds to TRBD1 (6 bases). The V end lost 6 bases, the J end lost 2 bases, and 17 bases lay between the germline ends. The CDR3 is 15 residues long. Germline V gene lookup returns CDR1 MNHEY and CDR2 SMNVEV (reference sequence). CDR3 bases: TGTGCCAGCAGCCCGAGGGGGAGACCTCCCTACGAGCAGTACTTC. Translated, it gives CASSPRGRPPYEQYF.

The rearrangement uses TRBV27 and TRBJ2-3; 8 positions agree with TRBD1. The V segment lost 4 bases and the J segment 4 bases; nucleotides outside the gene matches: 7. The CDR3 consists of 15 residues. In germline, CDR1 is MNHEY, CDR2 SMNVEV (reference sequence). CDR3 region: CASSYTPGGADTQYF. The CDR3 region has the DNA TGTGCCAGCAGTTACACCCCAGGGGGCGCAGATACGCAGTATTTT.

The chain uses TRBV7-9 and TRBJ2-5, with D maybe TRBD2 (6 bases). CDR1 is SEHNR, CDR2 FQNEAQ, per germline (reference sequence). V lost 6 bases and J 0 bases, leaving 17 bases between the germline ends. This CDR3 has 16 amino acids. CDR3 sequence reads: CASSPPGVGYQETQYF. The DNA for the CDR3 is TGTGCCAGCAGTCCTCCGGGGGTGGGGTACCAAGAGACCCAGTACTTC.